This record looks at one T cell receptor (beta chain) sequence and its context. This record belongs to a study of cytomegalovirus exposure and HLA in healthy donors. At the level of the study: Ancestry clustering placed 70% to 85% of roughly 410 genotyped donors in the Caucasian-associated cluster.

CDR1 is LNHDA, CDR2 SQIVND, per germline (reference sequence). This CDR3 region has 17 residues. The trim removed 5 bases at V and 2 bases at J, leaving 8 bases unmatched. This PCR relied on a set of 60 Vbeta primers and 13 Jbeta primers. Libraries were prepared by immunoSEQ multiplex PCR; TCRdb keeps only in-frame clonotypes and omits some of them. The table has 150,000 to 200,000 clones, about 87% seen once. This chain joins TRBV19 and TRBJ1-4, with 10 nucleotides matching TRBD1. The TCR comes from a woman younger than 35 in good health and CMV-seronegative. What was sequenced was PBMCs. The CDR3 protein is CASSLNDRGPTNEKLFF. CDR3 nucleotides: TGTGCCAGTAGTTTAAACGACAGGGGGCCCACTAATGAAAAACTGTTTTTT.